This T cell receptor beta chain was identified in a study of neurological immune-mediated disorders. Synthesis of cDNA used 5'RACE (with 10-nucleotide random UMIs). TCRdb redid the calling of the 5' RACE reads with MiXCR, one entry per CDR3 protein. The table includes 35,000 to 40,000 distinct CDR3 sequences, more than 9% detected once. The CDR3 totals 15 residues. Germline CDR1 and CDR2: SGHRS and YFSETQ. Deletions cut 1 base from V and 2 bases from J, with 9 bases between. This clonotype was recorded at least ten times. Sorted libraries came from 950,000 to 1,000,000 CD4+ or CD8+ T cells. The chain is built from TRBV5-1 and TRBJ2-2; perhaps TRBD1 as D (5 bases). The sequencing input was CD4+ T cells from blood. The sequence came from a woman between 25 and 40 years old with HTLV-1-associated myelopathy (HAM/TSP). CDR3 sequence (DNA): TGCGCCAGCAGCTTGATCCAGGGAAACACCGGGGAGCTGTTTTTT. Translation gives CASSLIQGNTGELFF.